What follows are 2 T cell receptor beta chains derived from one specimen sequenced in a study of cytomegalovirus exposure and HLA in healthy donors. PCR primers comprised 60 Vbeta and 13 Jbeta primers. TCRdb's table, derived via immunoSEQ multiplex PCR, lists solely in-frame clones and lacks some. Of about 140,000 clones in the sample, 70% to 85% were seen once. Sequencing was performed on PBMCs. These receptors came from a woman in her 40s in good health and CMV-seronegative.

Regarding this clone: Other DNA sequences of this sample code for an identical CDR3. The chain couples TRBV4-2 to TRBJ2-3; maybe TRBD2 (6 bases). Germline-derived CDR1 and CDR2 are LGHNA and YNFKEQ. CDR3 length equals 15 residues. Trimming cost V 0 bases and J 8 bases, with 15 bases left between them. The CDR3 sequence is CASSQEDASEGTQYF. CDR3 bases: TGTGCCAGCAGCCAAGAGGATGCTAGCGAAGGTACGCAGTATTTT.

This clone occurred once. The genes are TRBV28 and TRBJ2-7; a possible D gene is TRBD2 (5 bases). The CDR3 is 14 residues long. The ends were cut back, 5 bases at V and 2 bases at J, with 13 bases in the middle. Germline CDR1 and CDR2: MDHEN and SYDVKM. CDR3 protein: CASSHGISPYEQYF. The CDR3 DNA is TGTGCCAGCAGTCACGGGATTAGTCCCTACGAGCAGTACTTC.